This T cell receptor (beta chain) was captured in a study of T cell responses to AZD1222 COVID-19 vaccine. In regard to this clone: Its specificity is unknown.

Germline CDR1 is MNHEY and CDR2 is SVGAGI. The CDR3 is made up of 13 amino acids. V was shortened by 4 bases and J by 10 bases, with 11 bases between the two germline ends. Points from the study as a whole: Baseline seropositivity occurred in only a handful of AZD1222 recipients. A mostly white British donor set with more females was recruited, and clonal diversity was possibly underestimated.

The table came from immunoSEQ multiplex PCR; TCRdb's copy has only in-frame clones and leaves some out. The repertoire has 75,000 to 100,000 clones, approximately 90% of them found once; the top ten carry less than 3.5%. The TCR sequence derives from an adult in good health. This sequence joins TRBV6-5 and TRBJ1-6; D unresolved. The specimen comprised peripheral blood, sampled on day 0 of AZD1222 vaccination. The CDR3: CASSSQERSPLHF. In nucleotides, the CDR3 is TGTGCCAGCAGTTCGCAGGAACGATCACCCCTCCACTTT.